This T cell receptor beta chain was captured by sequencing in a study of early T cells in non-severe SARS-CoV-2 infection. Study-level background: RNA in bulk from unsorted whole blood was sequenced, and chains were unpaired.

This clonotype was counted ten times or more. Its cognate antigen is unknown. Molecules of cDNA were individually given unique molecular identifiers that were attached to them. TCRdb re-called the 5' RACE reads through MiXCR, storing one row per CDR3 protein. Among about 45,000 distinct CDR3 sequences listed, approximately 10% were seen once. Findings of the study overall: Clonotype matching in VDJdb favored anti-spike CD8 responses and did not capture private and CD4 specificities.

V dropped 6 bases and J dropped 6; count of bases not matched to a gene: 9. This CDR3 is 13 amino acids long. CDR1 is SQVTM and CDR2 is ANQGSEA in the germline V gene. The material sequenced was whole blood. The V call is TRBV29-1, the J call TRBJ2-3; 7 positions agree with TRBD1. The TCR originated in an adult who was a healthcare worker with PCR-confirmed SARS-CoV-2 infection or an uninfected control (not recorded which). The CDR3 spells CSVETDRVDTQYF. CDR3 DNA: TGCAGCGTAGAAACAGACAGGGTGGATACGCAGTATTTT.